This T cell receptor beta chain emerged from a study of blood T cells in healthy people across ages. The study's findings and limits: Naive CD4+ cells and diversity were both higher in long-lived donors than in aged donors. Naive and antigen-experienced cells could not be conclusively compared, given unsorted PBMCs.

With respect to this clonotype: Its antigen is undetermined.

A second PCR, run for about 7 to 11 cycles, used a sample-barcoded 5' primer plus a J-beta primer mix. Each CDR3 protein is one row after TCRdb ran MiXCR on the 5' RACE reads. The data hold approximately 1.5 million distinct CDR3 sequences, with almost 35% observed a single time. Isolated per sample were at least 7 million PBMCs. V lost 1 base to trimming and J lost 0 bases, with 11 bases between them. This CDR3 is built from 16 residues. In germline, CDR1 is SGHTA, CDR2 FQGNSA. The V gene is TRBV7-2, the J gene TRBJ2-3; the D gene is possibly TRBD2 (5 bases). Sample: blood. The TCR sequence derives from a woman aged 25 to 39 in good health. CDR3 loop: CASSLGVLDSTDTQYF. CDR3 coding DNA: TGTGCCAGCAGCTTAGGGGTACTAGATAGCACAGATACGCAGTATTTT. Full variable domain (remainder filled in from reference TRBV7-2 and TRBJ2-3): GAGVSQSPSNKVTEKGKDVELRCDPISGHTALYWYRQSLGQGLEFLIYFQGNSAPDKSGLPSDRFSAERTGGSVSTLTIQRTQQEDSAVYLCASSLGVLDSTDTQYFGPGTRLTVL.